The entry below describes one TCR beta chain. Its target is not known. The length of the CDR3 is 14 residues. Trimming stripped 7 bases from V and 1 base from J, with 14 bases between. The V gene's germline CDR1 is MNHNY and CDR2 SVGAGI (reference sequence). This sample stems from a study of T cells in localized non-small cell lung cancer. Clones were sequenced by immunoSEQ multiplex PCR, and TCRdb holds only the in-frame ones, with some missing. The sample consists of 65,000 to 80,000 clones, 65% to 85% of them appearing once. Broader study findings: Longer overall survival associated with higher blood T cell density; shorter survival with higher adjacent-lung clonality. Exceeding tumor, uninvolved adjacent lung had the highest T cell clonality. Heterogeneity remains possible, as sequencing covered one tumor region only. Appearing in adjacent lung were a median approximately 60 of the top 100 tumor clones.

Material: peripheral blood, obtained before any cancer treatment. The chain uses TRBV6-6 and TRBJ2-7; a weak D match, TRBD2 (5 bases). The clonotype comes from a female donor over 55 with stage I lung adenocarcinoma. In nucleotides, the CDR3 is TGTGCCAGCAAAATACAGAGGGAGTCCTACGAGCAGTACTTC. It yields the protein CASKIQRESYEQYF.